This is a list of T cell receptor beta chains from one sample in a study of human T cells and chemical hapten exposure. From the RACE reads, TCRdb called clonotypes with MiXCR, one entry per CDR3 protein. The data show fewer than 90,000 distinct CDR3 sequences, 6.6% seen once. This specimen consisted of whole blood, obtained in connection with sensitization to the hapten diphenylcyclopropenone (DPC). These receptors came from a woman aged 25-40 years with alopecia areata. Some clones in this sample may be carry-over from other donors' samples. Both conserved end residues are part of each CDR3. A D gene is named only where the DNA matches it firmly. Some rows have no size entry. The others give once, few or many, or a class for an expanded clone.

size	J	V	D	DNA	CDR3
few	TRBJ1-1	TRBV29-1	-	TGCAGCGTTGAAGATCAAGGGGGGATAGCTTTCTTT	CSVEDQGGIAFF
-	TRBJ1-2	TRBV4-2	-	TGTGCCAGCAACCAAGGAGGGGAGGACTATGGCTACACCTTC	CASNQGGEDYGYTF
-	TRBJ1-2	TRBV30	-	TGTGCCTGGAGTGGCGGTCGGGACCCCTATGGCGACACCTTC	CAWSGGRDPYGDTF
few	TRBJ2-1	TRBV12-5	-	TGTGCTAGTGGTCTCGCCTGGGCCGGGGTTTACAATGAGCAGTTCTTC	CASGLAWAGVYNEQFF
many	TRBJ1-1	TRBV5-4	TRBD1	TGTGCCAGCAGCCTCGGACAGGGGGACCCTGAAGCTTTCTTT	CASSLGQGDPEAFF
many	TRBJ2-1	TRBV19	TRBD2	TGTGCCAGTAGTAGATCCCGCGGGGGGGGTTATGATGAGCAGTTCTTC	CASSRSRGGGYDEQFF
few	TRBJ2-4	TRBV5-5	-	TGTGCCAGCAGCGCGAACCCTACTATTTCTCGCATTCAGTACTTC	CASSANPTISRIQYF
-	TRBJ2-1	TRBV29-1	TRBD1	TGCAGCGCGCCGTTACAGGGGACATCGTACAATGAGCAGTTCTTC	CSAPLQGTSYNEQFF
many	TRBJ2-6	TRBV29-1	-	TGCAGCGTTGATACGGTCTCTGGGGCCAACGTCCTGACTTTC	CSVDTVSGANVLTF
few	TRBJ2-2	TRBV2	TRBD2	TGTGCCAGCAGAGGGACTAGCGGGGGGACCGGGGAGCTGTTTTTT	CASRGTSGGTGELFF
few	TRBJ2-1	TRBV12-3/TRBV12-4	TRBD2	TGTGCCAGCAGTTTACGCGGGGGGGCTTCCTACAATGAGCAGTTCTTC	CASSLRGGASYNEQFF
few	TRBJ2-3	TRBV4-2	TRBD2	TGTGCCAGCAGCCTCTCCAGGGGCGGGGGGGGCCCAGATACGCAGTATTTT	CASSLSRGGGGPDTQYF
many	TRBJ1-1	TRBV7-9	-	TGTGCCAGCAGCCCGGAGTTTCGGGGTACTGAAGCTTTCTTT	CASSPEFRGTEAFF
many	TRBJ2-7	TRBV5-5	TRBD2	TGTGCCAGCAGTGGGGCGGGAGGAGAGCAGTACTTC	CASSGAGGEQYF
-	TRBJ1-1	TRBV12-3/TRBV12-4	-	TGTGCCAGCAGTTTAAGCCGCCAGGTTTGGGCTGAAGCTTTCTTT	CASSLSRQVWAEAFF
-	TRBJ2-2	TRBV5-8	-	TGTGCCAGCAGCTTGGCCTTTGGGTTCGGGGACGGCACCGGGGAGCTGTTTTTT	CASSLAFGFGDGTGELFF
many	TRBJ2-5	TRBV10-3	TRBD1	TGTGCCATCAGCGGGACAGCCCAAGAGACCCAGTACTTC	CAISGTAQETQYF
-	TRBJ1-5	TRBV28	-	TGTGCCAGCAGTCGACTAACCCCTTTGAAACCAGGGCATTTT	CASSRLTPLKPGHF
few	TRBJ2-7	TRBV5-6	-	TGTGCCAGCAGCCTGGACAACCTCTACGAGCAGTACTTC	CASSLDNLYEQYF
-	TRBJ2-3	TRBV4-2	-	TGTGCCAGCAGCCCCCTCTCAAGGGGTGACGGCACAGATACGCAGTATTTT	CASSPLSRGDGTDTQYF
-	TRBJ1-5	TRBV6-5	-	TGTGCCAGCAGTTCCCTCGCAGGGGATCAGCCCCAGCATTTT	CASSSLAGDQPQHF
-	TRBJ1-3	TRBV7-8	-	TGTGCCAGCGGATCCTCAAGCTCTGGAAACACCATATATTTT	CASGSSSSGNTIYF
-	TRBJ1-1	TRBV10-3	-	TGTGCCATCAGGACCTCACAGGGCACTGAAGCTTTCTTT	CAIRTSQGTEAFF
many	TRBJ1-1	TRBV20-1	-	TGCAGTGCTAAAAGGGTGGGCGACACTGAAGCTTTCTTT	CSAKRVGDTEAFF
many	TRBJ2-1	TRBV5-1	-	TGCGCCAGCAGCTTGTTGGGGGTCTCCTACAATGAGCAGTTCTTC	CASSLLGVSYNEQFF
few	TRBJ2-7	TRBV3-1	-	TGTGCCAGCAGCCACGGTGTCTACGAGCAGTACTTC	CASSHGVYEQYF
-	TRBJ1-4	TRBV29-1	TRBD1	TGCAGCGTTGCCCGGGACAGATTTAATGAAAAACTGTTTTTT	CSVARDRFNEKLFF
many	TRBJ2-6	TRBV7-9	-	TGTGCCAGTTCGGTTAATGAGGGGGCCAACGTCCTGACTTTC	CASSVNEGANVLTF
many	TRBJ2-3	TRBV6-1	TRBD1	TGTGCCAGCAGTGTGCCCGGTGACAGGGGGCAGGAGAGGCTCCCTCCGTTAGGGAAAGATACGCAGTATTTT	CASSVPGDRGQERLPPLGKDTQYF
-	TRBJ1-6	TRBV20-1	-	TGCAGTGCTAGATTACGGGGAAGTGAAGTTTCACCCCTCCACTTT	CSARLRGSEVSPLHF
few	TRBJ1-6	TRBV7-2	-	TGTGCCAGCAGCTTAGATGGGGGTCTCTATAATTCACCCCTCCACTTT	CASSLDGGLYNSPLHF
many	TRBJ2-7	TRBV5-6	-	TGTGCCAGCAGCCCCGGTGAGCAGTACTTC	CASSPGEQYF
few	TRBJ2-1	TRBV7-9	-	TGTGCCAGCAGCTCCCCCGGGGCTGAGCAGTTCTTC	CASSSPGAEQFF
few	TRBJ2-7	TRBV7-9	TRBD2	TGTGCCAGCAGCTTTACTAGCGGGGGGGACGAGCAGTACTTC	CASSFTSGGDEQYF
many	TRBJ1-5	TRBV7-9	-	TGTGCCAGCAGCTTACCAAATCAGCCCCAGCATTTT	CASSLPNQPQHF
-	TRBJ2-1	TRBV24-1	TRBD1	TGTGCCACCAGTGATTCCCGCGCACAGGGGGTGAATGAGCAGTTCTTC	CATSDSRAQGVNEQFF
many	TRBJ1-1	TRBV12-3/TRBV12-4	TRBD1	TGTGCCAGCAGTCCAACAGGGGGCGGGGGATCCACTGAAGCTTTCTTT	CASSPTGGGGSTEAFF
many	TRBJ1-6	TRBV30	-	TGTGCCTGGAGTGGACAGAGCTCCTATAATTCACCCCTCCACTTT	CAWSGQSSYNSPLHF
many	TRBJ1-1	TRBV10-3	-	TGTGCCATCAGTGGCCAACAGGGTGTCGGGATGAACACTGAAGCTTTCTTT	CAISGQQGVGMNTEAFF
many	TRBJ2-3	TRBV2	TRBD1	TGTGCCAGCAGGGACAGGGGGGCCGTAAGCACAGATACGCAGTATTTT	CASRDRGAVSTDTQYF